This TCR beta chain was obtained from a study of blood T cells in healthy people across ages. A second PCR, run for roughly 7 to 11 cycles, used a sample-barcoded 5' primer plus a J-beta primer mix. Using its own MiXCR run on the 5' RACE reads, TCRdb lists one record per CDR3 protein. The data contain fewer than 750,000 distinct CDR3 sequences, around 48% of them seen just once; the ten biggest clones take up 20% to 25%. Each donor had about 9.6 milliliters of peripheral blood drawn. Study findings and constraints: Estimates of diversity drawn from one million T cells were considered underestimates. Aged donors had fewer naive CD4+ cells and lower diversity than long-lived donors. The study lacked donor CMV status, which possibly confounded expanded clonotype changes.

As for this clonotype: As yet, its antigen is unknown. No conserved phenylalanine or tryptophan ends this CDR3, so it is likely a read error.

Germline loops: CDR1 LGHNA, CDR2 YSLEER. This CDR3 is 15 amino acids long. The J segment lost 4 bases and the V segment lost 5 bases, leaving 9 bases of the junction unmatched. The clonotype was recovered from a man aged 80 or over in good health. The sequencing sample was made of blood. The chain carries TRBV4-3 and TRBJ2-3; TRBD1 agrees at 7 bases. CDR3 nucleotides: TGCGCCAGCAGCGTCCGGGACAGAGCCCCAGATACGCAGTATTTA. Its protein is CASSVRDRAPDTQYL.